The present entry profiles one T cell receptor (beta chain) with its context. Its antigen remains unknown. Trimming removed 1 base from V and 1 base from J, with 5 bases in between. CDR3 length: 13 amino acids. The assay was immunoSEQ multiplex PCR, and TCRdb's table has in-frame clones only and misses some. Here the sample spans 150,000 to 250,000 clones, approximately 94% being singletons. The sample belongs to a study of T cell responses to AZD1222 COVID-19 vaccine. Study-level points and caveats: It was only after the peak T cell response that any repertoires were sampled. Donors skewed white British and female; clonal diversity was possibly underestimated. Along spike, vaccine-associated CD4 TCRs were found throughout, with dominance at 160-218 and 743-854. Among spike-specific TCRs, nearly half reportedly target unmutated variant regions.

The source was peripheral blood, collected 28 days after the second AZD1222 dose. The receptor was isolated from an adult who received the AZD1222 COVID-19 vaccine. V usage is TRBV12-3 or TRBV12-4 and J usage is TRBJ2-7; D not resolved. In DNA, the CDR3 is TGTGCCAGCAGTTTAGAACGATCCTACGAGCAGTACTTC. This gives the protein CASSLERSYEQYF.